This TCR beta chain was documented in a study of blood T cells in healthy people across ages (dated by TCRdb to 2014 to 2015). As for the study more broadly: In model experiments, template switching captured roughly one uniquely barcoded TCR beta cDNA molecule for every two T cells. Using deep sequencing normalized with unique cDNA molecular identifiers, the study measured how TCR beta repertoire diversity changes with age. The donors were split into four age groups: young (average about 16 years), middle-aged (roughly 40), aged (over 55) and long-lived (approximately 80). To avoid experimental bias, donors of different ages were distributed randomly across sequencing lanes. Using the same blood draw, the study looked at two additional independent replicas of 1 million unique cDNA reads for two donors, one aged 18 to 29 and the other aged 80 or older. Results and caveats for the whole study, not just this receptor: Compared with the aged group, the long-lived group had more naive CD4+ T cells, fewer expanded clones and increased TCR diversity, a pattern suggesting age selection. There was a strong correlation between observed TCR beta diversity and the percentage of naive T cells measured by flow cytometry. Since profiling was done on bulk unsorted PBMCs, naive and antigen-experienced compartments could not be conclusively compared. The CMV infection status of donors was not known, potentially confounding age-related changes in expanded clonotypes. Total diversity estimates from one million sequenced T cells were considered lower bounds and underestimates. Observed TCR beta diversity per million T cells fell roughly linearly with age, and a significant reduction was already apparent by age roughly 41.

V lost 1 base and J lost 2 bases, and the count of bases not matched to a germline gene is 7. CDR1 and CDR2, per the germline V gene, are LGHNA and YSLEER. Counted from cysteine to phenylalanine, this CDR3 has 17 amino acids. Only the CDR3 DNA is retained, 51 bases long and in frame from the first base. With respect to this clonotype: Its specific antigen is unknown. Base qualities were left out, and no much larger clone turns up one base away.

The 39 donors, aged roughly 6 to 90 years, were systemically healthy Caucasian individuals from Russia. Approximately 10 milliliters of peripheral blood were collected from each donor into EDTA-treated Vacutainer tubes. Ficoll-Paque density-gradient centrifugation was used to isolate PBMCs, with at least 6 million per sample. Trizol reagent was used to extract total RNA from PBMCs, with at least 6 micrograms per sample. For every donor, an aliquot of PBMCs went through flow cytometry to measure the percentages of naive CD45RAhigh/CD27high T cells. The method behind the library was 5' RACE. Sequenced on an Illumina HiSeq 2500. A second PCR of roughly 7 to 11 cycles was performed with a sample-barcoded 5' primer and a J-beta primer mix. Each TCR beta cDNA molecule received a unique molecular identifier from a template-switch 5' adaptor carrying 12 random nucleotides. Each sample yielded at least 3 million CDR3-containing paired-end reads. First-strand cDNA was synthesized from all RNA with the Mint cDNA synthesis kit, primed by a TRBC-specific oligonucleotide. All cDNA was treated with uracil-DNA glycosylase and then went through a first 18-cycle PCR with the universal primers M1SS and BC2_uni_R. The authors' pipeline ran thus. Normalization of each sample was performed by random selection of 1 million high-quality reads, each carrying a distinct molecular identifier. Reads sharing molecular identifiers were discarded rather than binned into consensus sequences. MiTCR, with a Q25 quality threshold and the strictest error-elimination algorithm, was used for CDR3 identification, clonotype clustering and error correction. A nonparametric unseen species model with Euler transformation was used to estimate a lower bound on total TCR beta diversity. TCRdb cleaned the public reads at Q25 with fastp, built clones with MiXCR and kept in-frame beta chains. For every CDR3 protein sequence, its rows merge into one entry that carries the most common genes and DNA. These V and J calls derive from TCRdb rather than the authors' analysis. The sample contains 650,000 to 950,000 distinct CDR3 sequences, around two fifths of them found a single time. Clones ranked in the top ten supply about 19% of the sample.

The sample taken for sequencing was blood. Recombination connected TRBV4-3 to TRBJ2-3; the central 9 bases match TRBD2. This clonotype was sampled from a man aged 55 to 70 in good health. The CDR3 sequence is CASSQGTSAALTDTQYF. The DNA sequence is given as TGCGCCAGCAGCCAAGGGACTAGCGCGGCCCTCACAGATACGCAGTATTTT.